This TCR beta chain was captured by sequencing in a study of T cells after yellow fever vaccination. TCRdb recomputed calls from the 5' RACE reads with MiXCR, one row per CDR3 protein. The table has fewer than 100,000 distinct CDR3 sequences, under 7% seen once. This clonotype was counted between two and nine times. The germline V gene has CDR1 SGDLS and CDR2 YYNGEE. The V gene lost 4 bases and the J gene lost 8 bases, with 13 bases spanning the gap. The CDR3 is made up of 13 amino acids. Material: CD8+ T cells sorted from PBMCs, obtained 10 days after the yellow fever booster vaccination. The clonotype was recovered from a man in his late teens or twenties who received the YFV17D yellow fever vaccine. V usage is TRBV9 and J usage is TRBJ2-4; no reliable D call. CDR3: CASSPPRLDIQYF. The DNA of the CDR3 is TGTGCCAGCAGCCCCCCCCGGTTGGACATTCAGTACTTC.